Described below is a single TCR beta chain sequence and its context. V shed 4 bases, J shed 5 bases, and the junction held 12 bases outside the gene matches. CDR1 and CDR2 (germline): MNHEY, SMNVEV (reference sequence). The CDR3 loop spans 17 amino acids. The data were taken from a study of molecular identifiers for immune sequencing clone quantification. TCRdb reanalysed the PCR reads using MiXCR and keeps one entry per CDR3 protein. The profile shows 400,000 to 600,000 distinct CDR3 sequences, about a fifth of them singletons. The gene calls are TRBV27 and TRBJ2-7, with TRBD1 identical over 12 bases. The TCR originated in a human donor in good health. Some libraries in this study had Jurkat cell RNA spiked in. The sequenced material came from naive CD8+ T cells from blood, with Jurkat cell RNA spiked in. Subset meaning: FACS-sorted CD8+CD4-CCR7+CD45RA+ naive T cells. CDR3 in amino acids: CASSSPMGDRGRHEQYF. As DNA, the CDR3 is TGTGCCAGCAGTTCACCTATGGGGGACAGGGGGCGCCACGAGCAGTACTTC.